This T cell receptor (beta chain) stems from a study of OX40 agonist ivuxolimab in advanced cancers. About the research overall: About 42% of patients had received prior checkpoint inhibitor therapy. General study points: CD4+ and CD8+ blood T cells expanded clonally by week 6 at 0.1 to 3.0 mg/kg.

Trimming pared 2 bases from V and 13 bases from J, leaving 12 bases between. CDR3 length: 12 residues. The germline V gene encodes CDR1 WSHSY and CDR2 SAAADI. Concerning this clone itself: Antigen: not known.

This table comes from immunoSEQ multiplex PCR, and its TCRdb copy is limited to in-frame clones, with some not included. The repertoire holds approximately 30,000 clones, with 86% as singletons. This specimen was CD4+ or CD8+ T cells sorted from blood, taken in a trial of the OX40 agonist ivuxolimab. This sequence originates from an adult with an advanced solid tumor such as melanoma, head and neck, liver or kidney cancer. The chain combines TRBV10-2 with TRBJ2-1, with D perhaps TRBD2 (6 bases). The CDR3 loop reads CASSETLAEQFF. The CDR3 nucleotides read TGCGCCAGCAGTGAGACTTTAGCGGAACAGTTCTTC.